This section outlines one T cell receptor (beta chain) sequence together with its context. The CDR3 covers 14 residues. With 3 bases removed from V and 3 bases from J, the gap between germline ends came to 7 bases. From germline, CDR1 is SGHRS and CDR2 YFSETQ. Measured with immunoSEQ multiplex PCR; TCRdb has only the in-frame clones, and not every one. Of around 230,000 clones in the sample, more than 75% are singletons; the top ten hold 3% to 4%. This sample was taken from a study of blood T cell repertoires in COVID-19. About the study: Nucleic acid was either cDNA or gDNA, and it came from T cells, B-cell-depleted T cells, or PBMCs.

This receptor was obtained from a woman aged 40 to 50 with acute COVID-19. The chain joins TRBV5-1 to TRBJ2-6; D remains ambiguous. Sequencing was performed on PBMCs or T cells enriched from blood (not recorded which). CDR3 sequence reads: CASSSYVGANVLTF. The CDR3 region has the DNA TGCGCCAGCAGCTCCTATGTTGGGGCCAACGTCCTGACTTTC.